The 9 T cell receptor beta chains below were found in one sample sequenced in a study of blood T cell repertoires in COVID-19. Sequencing used immunoSEQ multiplex PCR; TCRdb keeps in-frame clones, though not all of them. This table holds more than 300,000 clones, approximately 90% found once. Specimen: PBMCs or T cells enriched from blood (not recorded which). The origin of the receptors is a woman aged 25 to 39 who had recovered from COVID-19.

The V and J genes are TRBV6-5 and TRBJ1-1; D gene unclear. CDR3 size: 12 residues. The V gene's germline CDR1 is MNHEY and CDR2 SVGAGI. Trimming cost V 2 bases and J 4 bases, with 5 bases left between them. The CDR3 DNA sequence: TGTGCCAGCAGTTACGCGGGCACTGAAGCTTTCTTT. Protein product: CASSYAGTEAFF.

The CDR3 DNA is TGTGCCAGCAGCGTAGGTGGGGGCTGGAACAATGAGCAGTTCTTC. This sequence encodes CASSVGGGWNNEQFF. The chain employs TRBV9 and TRBJ2-1; a weak D match, TRBD1 (6 bases). Germline V CDR1 and CDR2: SGDLS, YYNGEE. The CDR3 covers 15 residues. V shed 0 bases and J shed 5 bases, with 12 bases lying between them.

In regard to this clone: The sample carries other DNA sequences with the same CDR3. The chain employs TRBV7-2 and TRBJ2-7, with D maybe TRBD2 (5 bases). The CDR3 extends over 12 amino acids. Germline loops: CDR1 SGHTA, CDR2 FQGNSA. Trimming removed 2 bases at V and 6 bases at J, with 8 bases between. CDR3 nucleotide sequence: TGTGCCAGCAGCTTATCCCGGGGCGAGCAGTACTTC. Translated: CASSLSRGEQYF. Based on the CDR3 plus reference TRBV7-2 and TRBJ2-7, the full variable domain is GAGVSQSPSNKVTEKGKDVELRCDPISGHTALYWYRQSLGQGLEFLIYFQGNSAPDKSGLPSDRFSAERTGGSVSTLTIQRTQQEDSAVYLCASSLSRGEQYFGPGTRLTVT.

This chain connects TRBV13 to TRBJ1-4; TRBD1 agrees at 11 bases. J lost 7 bases, V lost 5 bases, and 9 bases had no gene match. Germline CDR1 is PRHDT and CDR2 is FYEKMQ (reference sequence). The length of the CDR3 is 16 residues. Written as DNA, the CDR3 is TGTGCCAGCAGCACGAGTACCGGGACAGGGGGTGAAAAACTGTTTTTT. It translates to CASSTSTGTGGEKLFF.

The chain couples TRBV25-1 to TRBJ1-1, with D perhaps TRBD1 (6 bases). CDR1 and CDR2 from the germline V gene are MGHDK and SYGVNS. Trimming removed 4 bases at V and 1 base at J, with 10 bases between. This CDR3 is built from 14 residues. The CDR3 DNA is TGTGCCAGCAGTGGGGCGACAGGGAACACTGAAGCTTTCTTT. Its translation: CASSGATGNTEAFF. Full variable domain (remainder filled in from reference TRBV25-1 and TRBJ1-1): EADIYQTPRYLVIGTGKKITLECSQTMGHDKMYWYQQDPGMELHLIHYSYGVNSTEKGDLSSESTVSRIRTEHFPLTLESARPSHTSQYLCASSGATGNTEAFFGQGTRLTVV.

V and J are TRBV3-1 (or the pseudogene TRBV3-2) and TRBJ1-1; D gene uncertain. The CDR3 covers 13 residues. Germline assignment: CDR1 LGHDT and CDR2 YNNKEL (reference sequence). Trimming took off 2 bases at V and 10 bases at J, with 14 bases between the two ends. The CDR3 loop is CASSQSATEGAFF. DNA of the CDR3: TGTGCCAGCAGCCAATCGGCGACCGAGGGAGCTTTCTTT.

This clone was seen just once. The rearrangement links TRBV6-1 to TRBJ1-2; TRBD1 is a possible D gene (6 bases). The CDR3 length is 16 residues. Trimming left V 3 bases short and J 2 bases short, with 16 bases between. Germline V gene lookup returns CDR1 MNHNS and CDR2 SASEGT. The DNA of the CDR3 is TGTGCCAGCAGTGACAAGGGACATCAGGGAAACTATGGCTACACCTTC. Its translation: CASSDKGHQGNYGYTF.

The chain couples TRBV2 to TRBJ2-3; 9 bases agree with TRBD2. Losses at the gene ends were 5 bases for V and 2 bases for J; bases not matched to a gene: 2. CDR1 SNHLY and CDR2 FYNNEI come from the germline V gene. This CDR3 contains 14 residues. This CDR3 is CASSWTSVTDTQYF. The CDR3 nucleotides are TGTGCCAGCAGTTGGACTAGCGTCACAGATACGCAGTATTTT.

The rearrangement uses TRBV4-1 and TRBJ1-2, with a possible D match to TRBD1 (5 bases). The V gene's germline CDR1 is MGHRA and CDR2 YSYEKL. This CDR3 comprises 14 residues. V lost 4 bases and J 0 bases, leaving 9 bases between the germline ends. The CDR3 DNA sequence: TGCGCCAGCAGCCCAGACAGAACTAACTATGGCTACACCTTC. This gives the protein CASSPDRTNYGYTF.